This section outlines one TCR beta chain sequence together with its context. Its antigen is not known. The sample belongs to a study of beta chain features in type 1 diabetes. Broader study findings: VDJ junctions in type 1 diabetes patients carried more deletions and fewer insertions. For patients, the naive, central memory and Treg TCRB repertoires appeared more alike than for healthy donors. The study found moderately but significantly shorter TCRB CDR3s in all four CD4+ subsets of Type 1 diabetes patients.

J gave up 3 bases and V 6 bases, and 11 bases lay outside the gene matches. The CDR3 consists of 14 residues. Germline loops: CDR1 SQVTM, CDR2 ANQGSEA. Every isolated RNA sample was fully reverse transcribed, so sequencing captured expressed TCRB transcripts. About 3.57 million reads per sample were averaged for naive, central memory and regulatory samples. Profiled with immunoSEQ multiplex PCR; TCRdb holds only in-frame clones, not every one. The table includes around 690,000 clones, over 10% detected once. Cells sorted by CD45RO/CCR7/CD25/CD127/CD95/CD27 comprised CD4+ naive, central memory, regulatory and stem cell-like memory cells.

Sequencing input: naive CD4+ T cells from blood. The rearrangement joins TRBV29-1 to TRBJ2-7, with 7 bases lining up with TRBD1. The clonotype originates from a man aged 30 to 45 with type 1 diabetes. The chain's CDR3 is CSVAKDRWVYEQYF. The CDR3 DNA reads as TGCAGCGTAGCGAAGGACAGGTGGGTCTACGAGCAGTACTTC.